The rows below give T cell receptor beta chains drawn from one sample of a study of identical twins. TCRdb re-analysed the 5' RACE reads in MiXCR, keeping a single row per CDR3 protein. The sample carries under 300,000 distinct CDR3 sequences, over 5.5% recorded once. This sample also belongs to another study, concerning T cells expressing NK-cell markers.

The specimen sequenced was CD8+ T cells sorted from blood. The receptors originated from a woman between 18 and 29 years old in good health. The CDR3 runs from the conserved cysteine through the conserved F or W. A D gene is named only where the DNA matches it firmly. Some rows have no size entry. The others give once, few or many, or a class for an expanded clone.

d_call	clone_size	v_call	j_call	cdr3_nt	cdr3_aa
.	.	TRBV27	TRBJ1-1	TGTGCCAGCAGAAACTCCGGGACCGGATATGGGGCTTTCTTT	CASRNSGTGYGAFF
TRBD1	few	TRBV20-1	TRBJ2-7	TGCAGTGCTACACAGGGGCTACTCTCCTACGAGCAGTACTTC	CSATQGLLSYEQYF
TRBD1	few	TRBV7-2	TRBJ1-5	TGTGCCAGCAGCGAAACCGGACAGGGGGCAAGGAATCAGCCCCAGCATTTT	CASSETGQGARNQPQHF
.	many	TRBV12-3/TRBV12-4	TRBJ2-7	TGTGCCAGCAGTTTCAATAAATACGAGCAGTACTTC	CASSFNKYEQYF
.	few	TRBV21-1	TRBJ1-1	TGTGCCAGCAGCAATAATCAGGGTTTGGGGACTGAAGCTTTCTTT	CASSNNQGLGTEAFF
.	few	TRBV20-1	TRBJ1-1	TGCAGTGCTAGCCCCGACAAGGGAATATGGAACACTGAAGCTTTCTTT	CSASPDKGIWNTEAFF
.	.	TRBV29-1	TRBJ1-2	TGCAGCGTTGAATACAGAGATGGCTACACCTTC	CSVEYRDGYTF
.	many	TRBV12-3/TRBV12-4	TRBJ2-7	TGTGCCAGCAGTTTAGGCAGCGACGCCTACGAGCAGTACTTC	CASSLGSDAYEQYF
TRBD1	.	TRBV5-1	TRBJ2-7	TGCGCCAGCAGCATCGGGACAGGGGTGGGCTACGAGCAGTACTTC	CASSIGTGVGYEQYF
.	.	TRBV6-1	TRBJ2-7	TGTGCCAGCAGTGGCGACCGGGACCTCTTTTACGAGCAGTACTTC	CASSGDRDLFYEQYF
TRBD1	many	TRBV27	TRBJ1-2	TGTGCCAGCAGTGGAGGGACAGTCTATGGCTACACCTTC	CASSGGTVYGYTF
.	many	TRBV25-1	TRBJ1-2	TGTGCCAGCAGTGGTCGTGGATTCCTTTTCTATGGCTACACCTTC	CASSGRGFLFYGYTF
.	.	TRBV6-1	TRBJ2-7	TGTGCCAGCAGTAACAGGGTCGAGCAGTACTTC	CASSNRVEQYF
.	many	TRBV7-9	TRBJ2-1	TGTGCCAGCAGCGGTCAGGCGGGGTCCTCCTACAATGAGCAGTTCTTC	CASSGQAGSSYNEQFF
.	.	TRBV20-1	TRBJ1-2	TGCAGTGCTTTAGGGGGGTTTACCAACTATGGCTACACCTTC	CSALGGFTNYGYTF
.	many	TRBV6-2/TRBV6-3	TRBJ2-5	TGTGCCAGCACCCTGGACATCCAAGAGACCCAGTACTTC	CASTLDIQETQYF
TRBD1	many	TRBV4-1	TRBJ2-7	TGCGCCAGCAGCCAAGACCACAGGGGGCCATACGAGCAGTACTTC	CASSQDHRGPYEQYF
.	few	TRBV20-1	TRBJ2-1	TGCAGTGCTACTGGGGGGGCCCCTAGGGAGCAGTTCTTC	CSATGGAPREQFF
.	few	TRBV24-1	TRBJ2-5	TGTGCCATTGAAGAGACCCAGTACTTC	CAIEETQYF
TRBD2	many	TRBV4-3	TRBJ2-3	TGCGCCAGCAGCCAAGACCATAGCGGGAGAATTGCAGATACGCAGTATTTT	CASSQDHSGRIADTQYF